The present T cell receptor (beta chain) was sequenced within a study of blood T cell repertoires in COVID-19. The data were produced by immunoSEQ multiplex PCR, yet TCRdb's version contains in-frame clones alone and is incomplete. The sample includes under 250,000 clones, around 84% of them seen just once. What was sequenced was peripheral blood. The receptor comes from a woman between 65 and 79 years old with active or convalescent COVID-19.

The CDR3 loop reads CATSRTGSGANVLTF. The CDR3 DNA sequence: TGTGCCACCAGCAGGACAGGCTCTGGGGCCAACGTCCTGACTTTC. The chain combines TRBV15 with TRBJ2-6; tentative D call: TRBD1 (6 bases). V shed 3 bases and J shed 0 bases, with 6 bases lying between them. Germline V gene data show CDR1 as LNHNV and CDR2 as YYDKDF (reference sequence). CDR3 length: 15 amino acids.